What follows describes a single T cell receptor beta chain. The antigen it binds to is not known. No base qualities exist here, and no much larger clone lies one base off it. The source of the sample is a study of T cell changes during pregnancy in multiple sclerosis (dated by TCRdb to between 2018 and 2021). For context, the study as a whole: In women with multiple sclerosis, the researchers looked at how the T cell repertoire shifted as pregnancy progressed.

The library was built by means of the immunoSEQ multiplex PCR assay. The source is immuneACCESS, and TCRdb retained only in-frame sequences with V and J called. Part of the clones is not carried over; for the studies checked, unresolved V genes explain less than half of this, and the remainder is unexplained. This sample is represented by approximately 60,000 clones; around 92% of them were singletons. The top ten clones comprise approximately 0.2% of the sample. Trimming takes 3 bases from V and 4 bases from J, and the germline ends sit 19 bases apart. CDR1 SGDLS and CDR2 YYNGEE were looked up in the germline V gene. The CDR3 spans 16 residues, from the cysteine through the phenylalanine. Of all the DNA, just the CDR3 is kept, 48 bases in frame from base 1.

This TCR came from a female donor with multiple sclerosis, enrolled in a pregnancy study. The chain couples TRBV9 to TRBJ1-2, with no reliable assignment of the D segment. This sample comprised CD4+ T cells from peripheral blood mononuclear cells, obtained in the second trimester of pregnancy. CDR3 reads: CASSATIRRNSYGYTF. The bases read TGTGCCAGCAGCGCAACAATCCGCCGAAATTCCTATGGCTACACCTTC.